These 14 T cell receptor beta chains originate from one sample sequenced in a study of T cells in Graves' hyperthyroidism and ophthalmopathy. Researchers took RNA transcripts and amplified the TCR beta CDR3 regions from them. RT-PCR in the first round (using the HTBI primer set) targeted the TCR CDR3. MiXCR was run by TCRdb on the multiplex PCR reads, yielding one entry per CDR3 protein. Of around 600,000 distinct CDR3 sequences listed, about 14% are singletons. The sequencing sample was made of blood. These receptors originate from a woman aged 45-59 years with Graves' ophthalmopathy.

This clonotype was counted many times. V is TRBV11-2 and J is TRBJ2-5; TRBD2 aligns across 7 bases. The trim removed 0 bases at V and 5 bases at J, leaving 6 bases unmatched. This CDR3 is built from 15 residues. CDR1 and CDR2 (germline): SGHAT, FQNNGV. The CDR3 here is CASSLDGAGEETQYF. DNA of the CDR3: TGTGCCAGCAGCTTAGACGGTGCGGGAGAGGAGACCCAGTACTTC.

This clonotype came up many times. V gene TRBV20-1 combines with J gene TRBJ2-3; D unresolved. Germline assignment: CDR1 DFQATT and CDR2 SNEGSKA (reference sequence). V was shortened by 3 bases and J by 2 bases, with 12 bases between the two germline ends. The length of the CDR3 is 14 residues. The CDR3, as DNA: TGCAGTGCTAGTGTCGGAACAGCCACAGATACGCAGTATTTT. Residues: CSASVGTATDTQYF.

The chain links TRBV24-1 to TRBJ2-3, with D unclear. The CDR3 sequence is 15 residues long. V lost 4 bases and J lost 7, with 17 bases in between. Germline V CDR1 and CDR2: KGHDR, SFDVKD. CDR3 sequence: CATSDHTHRHYTQYF. CDR3 DNA sequence: TGTGCCACCAGTGACCACACTCATCGACACTATACGCAGTATTTT.

This clonotype was counted ten times or more. The chain carries TRBV28 and TRBJ2-1; 7 bases agree with TRBD2. Germline lookup yields CDR1 MDHEN and CDR2 SYDVKM. With V trimmed by 3 bases and J by 0 bases, 2 bases remained unmatched. CDR3 size: 15 residues. The DNA for the CDR3 is TGTGCCAGCAGTTTTCTAGCGGCCTCCTACAATGAGCAGTTCTTC. This gives the protein CASSFLAASYNEQFF.

This clonotype was detected many times. The CDR3 region is CAWNHGTSSYEQYF. The CDR3 DNA reads as TGTGCCTGGAATCACGGGACTAGCTCATACGAGCAGTACTTC. This chain links TRBV30 with TRBJ2-7; 9 bases map to TRBD2. The CDR3 covers 14 residues. V lost 4 bases to trimming and J lost 4 bases; unmatched junction nucleotides: 8. CDR1 and CDR2 from the germline V gene are GTSNPN and SVGIG (reference sequence).

The rearrangement joins TRBV20-1 to TRBJ2-1; no firm D call. Trimming left V 2 bases short and J 0 bases short, with 11 bases between. CDR1 and CDR2 from the germline V gene are DFQATT and SNEGSKA (reference sequence). The CDR3 has 15 residues. CDR3 sequence reads: CSARRLPPSYNEQFF. CDR3 sequence (DNA): TGCAGTGCTAGAAGACTCCCCCCCTCCTACAATGAGCAGTTCTTC.

The table lists this clonotype with a few counts. This chain connects TRBV7-3 to TRBJ2-6, with 7 nucleotides matching TRBD1. The ends lost 1 base at V and 2 bases at J; junction bases unmatched: 5. The CDR3 has 17 amino acids. Germline V lookup: CDR1 SGHTA, CDR2 FQGTGA. The CDR3 loop is CASSLRGQSTGANVLTF. In DNA, the CDR3 is TGTGCCAGCAGCTTAAGGGGACAGAGCACTGGGGCCAACGTCCTGACTTTC.

This clonotype has a count of ten or more. The V gene is TRBV20-1, the J gene TRBJ1-6; TRBD1 is a possible D gene (6 bases). The germline V gene encodes CDR1 DFQATT and CDR2 SNEGSKA (reference sequence). CDR3 size: 14 residues. The V gene lost 3 bases and the J gene lost 4 bases, with 10 bases spanning the gap. Here the CDR3 reads CSARTDRYNSPLHF. DNA of the CDR3: TGCAGTGCTAGGACGGACAGATATAATTCACCCCTCCACTTT.

The chain couples TRBV6-1 to TRBJ1-4; 9 bases agree with TRBD1. The germline gives CDR1 MNHNS, CDR2 SASEGT. Trimming took 8 bases from V and 8 from J; bases not matched to a gene: 6. CDR3 length: 13 residues. As DNA, the CDR3 is TGTGCCAGCGGGGACAGGGTTAGAGAAAAACTGTTTTTT. Protein sequence: CASGDRVREKLFF.

This clonotype was seen more than once but under ten times. The gene calls are TRBV9 and TRBJ2-5; 9 bases map to TRBD2. After removal of 0 bases from V and 5 bases from J, the junction contained 14 bases not matched to a gene. This CDR3 spans 18 amino acids. Germline V gene lookup returns CDR1 SGDLS and CDR2 YYNGEE. The CDR3 is CASSVGSLAGGSRETQYF. The DNA for the CDR3 is TGTGCCAGCAGCGTAGGAAGCCTGGCGGGAGGGTCCCGCGAGACCCAGTACTTC.

V is TRBV29-1 and J is TRBJ1-1, with 8 bases fitting TRBD1. Germline CDR1 SQVTM, CDR2 ANQGSEA. The CDR3 has 13 residues. Losses at the gene ends were 4 bases for V and 3 bases for J; bases not matched to a gene: 4. CDR3 region: CSVGTQGDTEAFF. Written as DNA, the CDR3 is TGCAGCGTTGGGACACAGGGGGACACTGAAGCTTTCTTT.

A few counts support this clonotype. This chain links TRBV6-1 with TRBJ2-4; 7 bases are a match to TRBD1. Germline CDR1 reads MNHNS; CDR2 reads SASEGT. The trim removed 5 bases at V and 3 bases at J, leaving 4 bases unmatched. CDR3 length equals 14 residues. The CDR3 bases are TGTGCCAGCAGTAACCGGGACAGCAAAAACATTCAGTACTTC. Translating gives CASSNRDSKNIQYF.

At least ten counts were recorded for this clonotype. The V gene is TRBV7-2, the J gene TRBJ2-7; 9 nucleotides align to TRBD2. CDR1 SGHTA and CDR2 FQGNSA come from the germline V gene. V shed 1 base, J shed 0 bases, and the junction held 7 bases outside the gene matches. This CDR3 has 17 amino acids. CDR3 protein: CASSLVASGIRSYEQYF. The DNA of the CDR3 is TGTGCCAGCAGCTTAGTGGCTAGCGGGATCCGCTCCTACGAGCAGTACTTC.

This clonotype was counted ten times or more. The chain uses TRBV7-2 and TRBJ2-7; maybe TRBD1 (7 bases). Trimming pared 5 bases from V and 6 bases from J, leaving 14 bases between. The CDR3 consists of 13 residues. Germline-derived CDR1 and CDR2 are SGHTA and FQGNSA. CDR3 DNA: TGTGCCAGCAGCCTAAATCAGGGGGGCGAGCAGTACTTC. It encodes CASSLNQGGEQYF.